Here is one TCR beta chain with its context. In the original workflow: Amplification with reference gene primers provided the estimates of nucleated cell counts. TCRdb's table, derived via immunoSEQ multiplex PCR, lists solely in-frame clones and lacks some. That table is the source of V, J and clone size, and D and trimming were worked out from the DNA. Of 250,000 to 300,000 clones listed, around four fifths were seen once; the top ten hold about 4.5%. These data belong to a study of blood T cell repertoires in COVID-19. Study at large: Acute and convalescent COVID-19 samples came from the United States, Italy and Spain. Sample material is recorded as cDNA or gDNA derived from T cells, B-cell-depleted T cells, or PBMCs.

The sample consisted of peripheral blood. The receptor was derived from a man aged 60 to 75 who had recovered from COVID-19.

The CDR3: CASSPSTGGLETQYF. Here the CDR3 DNA reads TGCGCCAGCAGCCCGTCGACAGGGGGCCTGGAGACCCAGTACTTC. V usage is TRBV5-1 and J usage is TRBJ2-5, with 10 bases matching TRBD1. Germline V gives CDR1 SGHRS, CDR2 YFSETQ. Trimming at V came to 4 bases and at J to 5 bases, leaving 8 bases not matched to a gene. The CDR3 is 15 amino acids. The full variable domain, completed using reference TRBV5-1 and TRBJ2-5, is KAGVTQTPRYLIKTRGQQVTLSCSPISGHRSVSWYQQTPGQGLQFLFEYFSETQRNKGNFPGRFSGRQFSNSRSEMNVSTLELGDSALYLCASSPSTGGLETQYFGPGTRLLVL.